These 11 T cell receptor beta chains came from one sample sequenced in a study of blood T cell repertoires in COVID-19. Assay: immunoSEQ multiplex PCR; the TCRdb copy retains only in-frame clones and omits some. The sample yields 120,000 or so clones, 88% seen once. Sequences were obtained from peripheral blood. These receptors came from a human donor in a cohort sampled during active COVID-19.

Only a few counts were recorded for this clone. The gene calls are TRBV3-1 (or the pseudogene TRBV3-2) and TRBJ2-7; D is undetermined. Germline CDR1 LGHDT, CDR2 YNNKEL (reference sequence). This CDR3 has 15 amino acids. V was clipped by 0 bases and J by 4 bases, with 13 bases between them. The CDR3 protein is CASSQDYTRLYEQYF. The CDR3 DNA is TGTGCCAGCAGCCAAGATTATACCAGGCTATACGAGCAGTACTTC.

This chain uses TRBV5-1 with TRBJ1-2; D may be TRBD1 (6 bases). The CDR3 extends over 15 amino acids. In germline, CDR1 is SGHRS, CDR2 YFSETQ. V lost 5 bases, J lost 5 bases, and 19 bases lay in between. CDR3 coding DNA: TGCGCCAGCAGGAAAACAGGGCTGGTCGATTATGGCTACACCTTC. This translates into CASRKTGLVDYGYTF.

The V gene is TRBV7-2, the J gene TRBJ1-1; no firm D call. V lost 3 bases and J lost 2, with 13 bases in between. This CDR3 has 15 amino acids. Germline CDR1 reads SGHTA; CDR2 reads FQGNSA. DNA for the CDR3: TGTGCCAGCAGCTTCGTGAGCGGAACAAACACTGAAGCTTTCTTT. Translation gives CASSFVSGTNTEAFF.

V gene TRBV6-6 combines with J gene TRBJ1-3; D is unclear. The CDR3 is made up of 13 amino acids. Deletions cut 4 bases from V and 3 bases from J, with 7 bases between. CDR1 MNHNY and CDR2 SVGAGI come from the germline V gene (reference sequence). CDR3 sequence reads: CASSSTRGNTIYF. As DNA, the CDR3 is TGTGCCAGCAGTTCGACACGTGGAAACACCATATATTTT.

This clone was observed a single time. The chain has TRBV27 and TRBJ2-2; a weak D match, TRBD1 (7 bases). Trimming stripped 10 bases from V and 5 bases from J, with 20 bases between. Germline-derived CDR1 and CDR2 are MNHEY and SMNVEV (reference sequence). This CDR3 is 15 amino acids long. The CDR3 DNA is TGTGCCACCGCAAGGGGGCGGGATAGGACCGGGGAGCTGTTTTTT. Its protein product is CATARGRDRTGELFF.

The V call is TRBV14, the J call TRBJ2-7; 9 bases match TRBD1. This CDR3 spans 15 amino acids. V shed 5 bases, J shed 9 bases, and the junction held 14 bases outside the gene matches. Germline CDR1 and CDR2: SGHDN and FVKESK. CDR3 sequence (DNA): TGTGCCAGCAGCTACCGGACAGGGGCTACCTCTCTGCAGTACTTC. It specifies CASSYRTGATSLQYF.

This chain joins TRBV28 and TRBJ2-3, with 7 nucleotides matching TRBD2. The CDR3 covers 14 residues. Germline CDR1 is MDHEN and CDR2 is SYDVKM. After removal of 8 bases from V and 3 bases from J, the junction contained 8 bases not matched to a gene. Written as DNA, the CDR3 is TGTGCCAGCGGACTAGTTTTATCGACAGATACGCAGTATTTT. Protein product: CASGLVLSTDTQYF.

The CDR3 spells CASSHRGAGELFF. The CDR3 coding sequence is TGTGCCAGCAGCCACCGGGGGGCCGGGGAGCTGTTTTTT. This chain links TRBV14 with TRBJ2-2, with TRBD2 identical over 7 bases. This CDR3 is built from 13 residues. With V trimmed by 3 bases and J by 6 bases, 1 base remained unmatched. Germline CDR1 SGHDN, CDR2 FVKESK.

CDR3 in amino acids: CASSLTGSPSYNSPLHF. The CDR3 nucleotides are TGTGCCAGCAGCTTGACAGGCTCACCGTCCTATAATTCACCCCTCCACTTT. V and J are TRBV7-9 and TRBJ1-6; a weak D match, TRBD1 (6 bases). The germline gives CDR1 SEHNR, CDR2 FQNEAQ (reference sequence). CDR3 length equals 17 residues. V was trimmed by 3 bases and J by 1 base, leaving 13 bases between them.

This sequence joins TRBV7-9 and TRBJ2-7; 7 bases agree with TRBD2. The germline V gene encodes CDR1 SEHNR and CDR2 FQNEAQ (reference sequence). Trimming took 5 bases from V and 7 from J; bases not matched to a gene: 8. The CDR3 contains 13 residues. The CDR3 bases are TGTGCCAGCAGCCCCGGGGCAGCGGGGGAGCAGTACTTC. This encodes CASSPGAAGEQYF.

V usage is TRBV29-1 and J usage is TRBJ2-3, with D tentatively TRBD2 (6 bases). This CDR3 spans 13 amino acids. CDR1 is SQVTM and CDR2 is ANQGSEA in the germline V gene. V shed 7 bases and J shed 1 base, with 12 bases lying between them. The DNA for the CDR3 is TGCAGCGCCCGAGGGGAGGGCACAGATACGCAGTATTTT. This gives the protein CSARGEGTDTQYF.